This T cell receptor beta chain derives from a study of Graves' ophthalmopathy and Graves' hyperthyroidism. Germline loops: CDR1 LGHDT, CDR2 YNNKEL (reference sequence). The CDR3 has 14 amino acids. Details on this clonotype: The junction does not match germline at one end; this may be a read error.

The authors amplified TCR beta CDR3 regions, and they did so from RNA transcripts for repertoire sequencing. The first round was an RT-PCR with HTBI primers, and the second round was a multiplex PCR. TCRdb re-called the multiplex PCR reads through MiXCR, storing one row per CDR3 protein. The data contain about 370,000 distinct CDR3 sequences, 15% to 20% of them singletons. Material for sequencing was peripheral blood. The chain is built from TRBV3-1 and TRBJ1-5; D ambiguous. The TCR originated in an adult woman with stable Graves' hyperthyroidism. Here the CDR3 reads CAISSHYSNQPQHF. CDR3 in DNA: TGTGCCATCAGCTCTCATTATAGCAATCAGCCCCAGCATTTT.